This passage covers 21 T cell receptor beta chains from one sample sequenced in a study of shared clonotypes between healthy human individuals. This table comes from immunoSEQ multiplex PCR, and its TCRdb copy is limited to in-frame clones, with some not included. The data hold roughly 2.6 million clones, with over 85% observed a single time. Specimen: naive CD4+ T cells sorted from blood. The subset denotes: CD45RA+ positively selected. The source is a man between 18 and 35 years old in good health.

Regarding this clone: This sample also contains other DNA sequences that code for the same CDR3. The gene calls are TRBV18 and TRBJ1-5; D is undetermined. This CDR3 region has 15 residues. The germline V gene has CDR1 KGHSH and CDR2 LQKENI. V shed 2 bases and J shed 0 bases, with 8 bases lying between them. The CDR3: CASSPGVNSNQPQHF. In nucleotides, the CDR3 is TGTGCCAGCTCACCAGGTGTGAATAGCAATCAGCCCCAGCATTTT.

V and J are TRBV5-6 and TRBJ2-1, with 7 bases matching TRBD2. Germline V gene lookup returns CDR1 SGHDT and CDR2 YYEEEE. This CDR3 has 14 amino acids. Trimming cost V 4 bases and J 4 bases; bases outside gene matches: 5. The CDR3 is CASSTLAAYNEQFF. As DNA, the CDR3 is TGTGCCAGCAGCACGCTAGCGGCATACAATGAGCAGTTCTTC.

As to this clone: Other nucleotide sequences in the sample specify the same CDR3. J is TRBJ2-2 and V is TRBV7-2, with D possibly TRBD1 on 5 matching bases. The germline gives CDR1 SGHTA, CDR2 FQGNSA. Between the trimmed V and J ends, which lost 0 bases and 2 bases, there was a span of 7 bases. The CDR3 sequence is 15 residues long. CDR3 coding DNA: TGTGCCAGCAGCTTAGCGGGGCGAAACACCGGGGAGCTGTTTTTT. As protein: CASSLAGRNTGELFF.

The chain employs TRBV28 and TRBJ2-7; possible D gene TRBD2, 6 bases. This CDR3 spans 12 amino acids. Germline-derived CDR1 and CDR2 are MDHEN and SYDVKM. Trimming removed 7 bases at V and 4 bases at J, with 11 bases between. This CDR3 reads CASNRGKYEQYF. Here the CDR3 DNA reads TGTGCCAGCAACCGGGGGAAGTACGAGCAGTACTTC.

The chain employs TRBV7-2 and TRBJ2-3, with a weak D call TRBD2 (6 bases). Trimming left V 2 bases short and J 5 bases short, with 11 bases between. CDR1 and CDR2 (germline): SGHTA, FQGNSA. The CDR3 length is 14 residues. The CDR3 loop is CASSLRGLKDTQYF. CDR3 sequence (DNA): TGTGCCAGCAGCTTACGAGGACTAAAAGATACGCAGTATTTT.

The gene calls are TRBV19 and TRBJ1-5, with a possible D match to TRBD1 (5 bases). This CDR3 is built from 15 residues. V dropped 3 bases and J dropped 6 bases, with 15 bases sitting between them. Germline V gene lookup returns CDR1 LNHDA and CDR2 SQIVND (reference sequence). CDR3 sequence: CASSMGGPFAQPQHF. The CDR3 DNA follows: TGTGCCAGTAGTATGGGGGGACCCTTTGCTCAGCCCCAGCATTTT.

The chain links TRBV12-5 to TRBJ2-5; possibly TRBD2 for D (6 bases). V lost 7 bases to trimming and J lost 2 bases, with 26 bases between them. The CDR3 is 18 amino acids. Germline V gives CDR1 LGHNT, CDR2 FRNRAP. This chain's CDR3 is CASAQTRKSRLDQETQYF. The DNA for the CDR3 is TGTGCTAGTGCTCAGACTCGAAAATCCCGACTAGATCAAGAGACCCAGTACTTC.

This chain joins TRBV27 and TRBJ2-1, with a weak D call TRBD2 (7 bases). The ends were cut back, 8 bases at V and 7 bases at J, with 18 bases in the middle. CDR1 and CDR2 (germline): MNHEY, SMNVEV (reference sequence). The CDR3 consists of 14 residues. The CDR3 reads CASRQGGAGNEQFF. CDR3 sequence (DNA): TGTGCCAGCCGTCAAGGGGGGGCGGGAAATGAGCAGTTCTTC.

This chain joins TRBV5-1 and TRBJ2-7; 14 positions agree with TRBD2. V shed 9 bases, J shed 4 bases, and the junction held 21 bases outside the gene matches. Germline V CDR1 and CDR2: SGHRS, YFSETQ. This CDR3 region has 19 residues. The CDR3 bases are TGCGCCACCCGCACGCTCGCATACAGGGGGACTAGCGGGAGTTACGAGCAGTACTTC. This encodes CATRTLAYRGTSGSYEQYF. Supplemented by reference TRBV5-1 and TRBJ2-7, the full variable domain reads KAGVTQTPRYLIKTRGQQVTLSCSPISGHRSVSWYQQTPGQGLQFLFEYFSETQRNKGNFPGRFSGRQFSNSRSEMNVSTLELGDSALYLCATRTLAYRGTSGSYEQYFGPGTRLTVT.

This sequence joins TRBV30 and TRBJ1-1; D call uncertain. Per germline, CDR1 GTSNPN and CDR2 SVGIG (reference sequence). There are 12 residues in the CDR3. Trimming removed 4 bases from V and 5 bases from J, with 11 bases in between. In DNA, the CDR3 is TGTGCCTGGAACCGGGCTTTGACTGAAGCTTTCTTT. This sequence encodes CAWNRALTEAFF. Supplemented by reference TRBV30 and TRBJ1-1, the full variable domain reads SQTIHQWPATLVQPVGSPLSLECTVEGTSNPNLYWYRQAAGRGLQLLFYSVGIGQISSEVPQNLSASRPQDRQFILSSKKLLLSDSGFYLCAWNRALTEAFFGQGTRLTVV.

This rearrangement joins TRBV5-1 to TRBJ2-2, with D possibly matching TRBD1 (5 bases). Per the germline V gene, CDR1 is SGHRS and CDR2 is YFSETQ. The V end was cut by 2 bases, the J end by 3 bases, with 8 bases between. The CDR3 length is 14 residues. DNA for the CDR3: TGCGCCAGCAGCTTCGACAGAGACACCGGGGAGCTGTTTTTT. Amino acids: CASSFDRDTGELFF.

This chain uses TRBV5-5 with TRBJ1-1; 10 positions agree with TRBD1. Germline V gene data show CDR1 as SGHKS and CDR2 as YYEKEE (reference sequence). The CDR3 has 16 amino acids. V was clipped by 5 bases and J by 1 base; unmatched bases: 8. The CDR3 spells CASRDRDRGSNTEAFF. The DNA for the CDR3 is TGTGCCAGCAGGGATCGGGACAGGGGATCGAACACTGAAGCTTTCTTT.

The chain employs TRBV19 and TRBJ2-6; 7 bases agree with TRBD1. The germline gives CDR1 LNHDA, CDR2 SQIVND (reference sequence). This CDR3 is built from 16 residues. V lost 3 bases to trimming and J lost 0 bases; unmatched junction nucleotides: 2. DNA of the CDR3: TGTGCCAGTAGTATTGACAGGGTCTCTGGGGCCAACGTCCTGACTTTC. The encoded protein is CASSIDRVSGANVLTF.

The chain combines TRBV19 with TRBJ1-5, with D uncertain. Germline V gene data show CDR1 as LNHDA and CDR2 as SQIVND (reference sequence). CDR3 length: 13 amino acids. V lost 2 bases, J lost 8 bases, and 10 bases lay in between. CDR3 sequence reads: CASSIPLDEPQHF. CDR3 coding DNA: TGTGCCAGTAGTATACCCTTGGATGAGCCCCAGCATTTT.

This chain links TRBV28 with TRBJ1-6; a possible D gene is TRBD1 (6 bases). Per the germline V gene, CDR1 is MDHEN and CDR2 is SYDVKM. The ends were cut back, 7 bases at V and 7 bases at J, with 11 bases in the middle. The CDR3 runs to 13 residues. In DNA form, the CDR3 reads TGTGCCAGCATCGGGGGCCGCAATTCACCCCTCCACTTT. The encoded protein is CASIGGRNSPLHF.

The V and J genes are TRBV28 and TRBJ2-1; D is unresolved. Trimming pared 4 bases from V and 1 base from J, leaving 8 bases between. The CDR3 contains 14 residues. Germline values: CDR1 MDHEN, CDR2 SYDVKM. In DNA, the CDR3 is TGTGCCAGCAGTTCCCCGCCATCCTACAATGAGCAGTTCTTC. Translating gives CASSSPPSYNEQFF.

The chain combines TRBV2 with TRBJ1-1, with D possibly being TRBD1 (5 bases). The CDR3 runs 14 residues. Germline CDR1 reads SNHLY; CDR2 reads FYNNEI. Trimming pared 2 bases from V and 2 bases from J, leaving 9 bases between. The CDR3 region has the DNA TGTGCCAGCAGTGAATGGGGCAGTAACACTGAAGCTTTCTTT. It yields the protein CASSEWGSNTEAFF.

The rearrangement links TRBV7-6 to TRBJ2-3; D might be TRBD1 (5 bases). Trimming stripped 0 bases from V and 2 bases from J, with 9 bases between. The germline gives CDR1 SGHVS, CDR2 FNYEAQ. The CDR3 totals 15 residues. The CDR3 bases are TGTGCCAGCAGCTTAGCAACAGGCACCACAGATACGCAGTATTTT. Translating gives CASSLATGTTDTQYF.

In regard to this clone: A read error may explain this, as a much larger clone is one base away. Other DNA sequences within the sample encode an identical CDR3. The DNA of the CDR3 is TGCGCCAGCAGCTTGGACAGTGACTATGGCTACACCTTC. Encoded protein: CASSLDSDYGYTF. This chain uses TRBV5-1 with TRBJ1-2; no reliable D call. Between the trimmed V and J ends, which lost 0 bases and 3 bases, there was a span of 6 bases. Per the germline V gene, CDR1 is SGHRS and CDR2 is YFSETQ. The CDR3 length is 13 residues.

As for this clone: This sample also contains other DNA sequences that code for the same CDR3. This sequence joins TRBV5-1 and TRBJ2-3; possibly TRBD1 or TRBD2 for D (5 bases each). The CDR3 contains 14 residues. Trimming shortened V by 1 base and J by 2 bases, and 8 bases separated the two germline ends. Germline values: CDR1 SGHRS, CDR2 YFSETQ. The CDR3 loop is CASSLQGVTDTQYF. The DNA of the CDR3 is TGCGCCAGCAGCTTGCAGGGAGTCACAGATACGCAGTATTTT.

In its sample, this clone was seen a few times. This chain connects TRBV2 to TRBJ1-5; D is uncertain. CDR3 size: 14 residues. V was cut by 1 base and J by 2 bases, with 6 bases left in between. Per the germline V gene, CDR1 is SNHLY and CDR2 is FYNNEI. Written as DNA, the CDR3 is TGTGCCAGCAGTGAAGATATTGGCAATCAGCCCCAGCATTTT. Translation: CASSEDIGNQPQHF.